This T cell receptor beta chain originates from a study of siplizumab effects on memory and regulatory T cells (dated by TCRdb to the late 2010s). For context, the study as a whole: The effect of the anti-CD2 antibody siplizumab on alloreactive T-cell subsets was examined in allogeneic mixed lymphocyte reactions constructed from human PBMCs.

Sorted unstimulated T cells and proliferating T cells recovered from mixed lymphocyte reactions were subjected to TCRbeta CDR3 sequencing. Fresh whole blood from ten HLA-typed healthy donors served as the source for isolating PBMCs. Unstimulated CD4+ non-regulatory T cells were FACS-sorted to map the origin of alloreactive clones. Study-wide conclusions, independent of this receptor: Roughly 75-95% of proliferating CD4+ or CD8+ clones could not be assigned a naive or memory phenotype. Because sequences below about 10^-5 frequency were poorly captured, only a minor fraction of alloreactive clones could be mapped to unstimulated subsets. Siplizumab significantly reduced the cumulative frequency of alloreactive sequences traceable to unstimulated CD4+ memory T cells. Whether proliferating Tregs from siplizumab cultures actually had suppressive function was not functionally confirmed. Among mappable alloreactive CD4+ clones, an average Treg-derived fraction of about 69% was observed with siplizumab, compared with roughly 28% in control reactions. Unstimulated naive T cells appeared more diverse than memory T cells, and naive cells seemed to contribute substantially to the alloresponse.

This clone was detected a few times. The target of this receptor is not known. Base qualities are not at hand, and no much larger clone is one base apart. Receptors were amplified or captured by the immunoSEQ multiplex PCR assay. Each sample had around 100,000 TCR templates assayed by the deep sequencing platform. Genomic DNA extracted from sorted T cells was the material used for TCRbeta CDR3 sequencing. Under the source paper's analysis protocol: The R programming language was used for clonal analysis of the TCRbeta CDR3 data. Alloreactive CD4+ and CD8+ clones were defined by comparing unstimulated samples with post-reaction CFSE-low samples. By matching sequences to the repertoires of sorted unstimulated Treg and non-Treg cells, each alloreactive CD4+ clone was assigned a regulatory or non-regulatory origin. TCRdb mirrors the immuneACCESS table, restricted to in-frame sequences. Some clones are absent from its copies; in checked studies, under half trace to an unresolved V gene, and the reason for the others is unknown. The DNA gave D and trimming, while V, J and clone size come from that table. This sample has about 94,000 clones in its table, and roughly 94% of those were observed once. In total, the top ten clones hold around 0.3% of the sample.

The material sequenced was non-Treg CD4+ T cells sorted from blood. In the paper's terms, the cell subset or site label means: FACS-sorted unstimulated CD4+ non-regulatory T cells. This TCR was recovered from a human donor in good health.

The CDR3 corresponds to CASSLEQGSYEQYF. The DNA sequence reads TGTGCCAGCAGCTTAGAACAGGGCTCCTACGAGCAGTACTTC. This chain is built from TRBV7-9 and TRBJ2-7; the D gene is perhaps TRBD1, from 6 matching bases. Inclusive of the bounding cysteine and phenylalanine, the CDR3 is 14 residues long. Only the CDR3 part of the read is kept: 42 bases, read in frame from the first base. Based on the germline V gene (reference sequence), the CDR1 and CDR2 sequences are SEHNR and FQNEAQ. V loses 1 base, J loses 0 bases, and the germline ends lie 7 bases apart.